This TCR beta chain originates from a study of response to subunit inactivated influenza vaccine. Study observations and caveats: Authors suggested few new T cells are recruited by each seasonal influenza vaccination.

MiXCR, run by TCRdb on the RT-PCR reads, gives a single entry per CDR3 protein. The sample holds approximately 520,000 distinct CDR3 sequences; approximately 24% are singletons and the top ten take about 1.9%. The germline V gene has CDR1 DFQATT and CDR2 SNEGSKA (reference sequence). V gave up 4 bases and J gave up 4 bases, with 11 bases separating them. CDR3 length equals 13 residues. Many counts were recorded for this clonotype. The antigen is undetermined. The receptor was isolated from a man aged 50-60 years who received an inactivated influenza vaccine. This specimen was CD4+ T cells sorted from PBMCs, taken 4 to 6 days after vaccination. This chain joins TRBV20-1 and TRBJ2-1; tentatively, D is TRBD2 (6 bases). Written as DNA, the CDR3 is TGCAGTGCTACTCTAGCGCTTTACAATGAGCAGTTCTTC. Its translation: CSATLALYNEQFF.